This TCR beta chain was obtained from a study of cytotoxic CD8 clonotypes in ibrutinib-treated CLL. On the study more broadly: Response specimens were obtained following a median treatment duration of about 12 months, with a range of 6 to 36. Study results and limitations: Clonality was elevated at ibrutinib response and had returned toward baseline at progression. At baseline, clonality was higher than in age-matched healthy donors and correlated with CD8+ counts. Among the clonotypes, public ones were uncommon and contracted or held stable on treatment.

The CDR3 covers 14 residues. The V and J ends lost 4 bases and 0 bases respectively, with 9 bases between them. The germline V gene has CDR1 LGHNA and CDR2 YSLEER. Measured with immunoSEQ multiplex PCR; TCRdb has only the in-frame clones, and not every one. The repertoire holds some 130,000 clones, with 70% to 90% as singletons. Comment on this clone: Its antigen remains unknown.

V gene TRBV4-3 combines with J gene TRBJ1-2; possible D gene TRBD1, 5 bases. The origin of this receptor is a human donor with chronic lymphocytic leukemia. The source material was PBMCs, sampled after 24 months of ibrutinib treatment. CDR3 nucleotides: TGCGCCAGCAGCCCGGGACCGGCTAACTATGGCTACACCTTC. Translating it yields CASSPGPANYGYTF.